The 2 T cell receptor beta chains listed next were all sequenced from one sample in a study of blood T cell repertoires in COVID-19. Clones were read by immunoSEQ multiplex PCR, and TCRdb kept only the in-frame ones, dropping some. The repertoire has approximately 53,000 clones, approximately 88% of them found once; the top ten carry 2.2%. The sample consisted of peripheral blood. The origin of the receptors is a human donor in a cohort sampled during active COVID-19.

The table lists this clone with a few counts. The rearrangement uses TRBV28 and TRBJ2-6; D call uncertain. The CDR3 spans 13 residues. V lost 8 bases, J lost 0 bases, and 5 bases lay in between. Germline CDR1 MDHEN, CDR2 SYDVKM. CDR3 DNA: TGTGCCAGCTTGCGCTCTGGGGCCAACGTCCTGACTTTC. As protein: CASLRSGANVLTF. Variable domain in full (rest from reference TRBV28 and TRBJ2-6): DVKVTQSSRYLVKRTGEKVFLECVQDMDHENMFWYRQDPGLGLRLIYFSYDVKMKEKGDIPEGYSVSREKKERFSLILESASTNQTSMYLCASLRSGANVLTFGAGSRLTVL.

The rearrangement joins TRBV6-5 to TRBJ1-2, with a weak D call TRBD1 (5 bases). CDR3 length: 15 amino acids. The ends were cut back, 5 bases at V and 8 bases at J, with 21 bases in the middle. CDR1 MNHEY and CDR2 SVGAGI come from the germline V gene. CDR3 amino acids: CASSTGRTAYVGYTF. For the CDR3, the DNA is TGTGCCAGCAGTACAGGACGGACGGCCTATGTGGGCTACACCTTC.